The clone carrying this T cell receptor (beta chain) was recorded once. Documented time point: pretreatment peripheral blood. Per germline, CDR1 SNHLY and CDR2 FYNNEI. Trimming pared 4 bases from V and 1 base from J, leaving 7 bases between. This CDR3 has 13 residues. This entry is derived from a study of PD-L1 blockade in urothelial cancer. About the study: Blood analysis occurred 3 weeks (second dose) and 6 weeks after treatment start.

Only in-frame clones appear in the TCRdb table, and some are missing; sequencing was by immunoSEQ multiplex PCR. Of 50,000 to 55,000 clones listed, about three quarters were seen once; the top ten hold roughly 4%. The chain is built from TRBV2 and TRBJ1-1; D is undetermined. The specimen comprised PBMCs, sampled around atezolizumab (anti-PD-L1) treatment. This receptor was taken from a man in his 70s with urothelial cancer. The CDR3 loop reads CASSAQANTEAFF. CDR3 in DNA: TGTGCCAGCAGTGCCCAAGCGAACACTGAAGCTTTCTTT.